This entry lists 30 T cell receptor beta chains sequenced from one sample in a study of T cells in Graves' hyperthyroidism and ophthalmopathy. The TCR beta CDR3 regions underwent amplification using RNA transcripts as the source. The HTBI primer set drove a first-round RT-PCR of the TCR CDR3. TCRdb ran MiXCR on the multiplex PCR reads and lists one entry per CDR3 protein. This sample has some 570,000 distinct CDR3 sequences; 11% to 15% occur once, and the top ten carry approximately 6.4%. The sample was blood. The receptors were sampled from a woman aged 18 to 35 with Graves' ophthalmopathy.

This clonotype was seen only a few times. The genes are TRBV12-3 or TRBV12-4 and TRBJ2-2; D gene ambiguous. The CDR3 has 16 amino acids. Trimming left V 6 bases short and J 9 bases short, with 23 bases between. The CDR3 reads CASSPDLFPQSRELFF. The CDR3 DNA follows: TGTGCCAGCAGCCCGGACCTTTTTCCACAGAGCCGGGAGCTGTTTTTT.

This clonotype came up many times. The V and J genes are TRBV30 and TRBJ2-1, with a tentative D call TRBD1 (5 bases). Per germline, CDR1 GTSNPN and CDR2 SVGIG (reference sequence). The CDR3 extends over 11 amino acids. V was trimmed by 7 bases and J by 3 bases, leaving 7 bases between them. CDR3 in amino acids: CAFDSYNEQFF. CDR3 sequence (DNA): TGTGCCTTTGACAGCTACAATGAGCAGTTCTTC.

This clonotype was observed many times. CDR3 in amino acids: CASSPMQQGWETQYF. Here the CDR3 DNA reads TGTGCCAGCAGTCCTATGCAACAGGGCTGGGAGACCCAGTACTTC. The rearrangement uses TRBV2 and TRBJ2-5; TRBD1 might be the D (6 bases). With 5 bases removed from V and 5 bases from J, the gap between germline ends came to 18 bases. Germline CDR1 SNHLY, CDR2 FYNNEI. The CDR3 sequence is 15 residues long.

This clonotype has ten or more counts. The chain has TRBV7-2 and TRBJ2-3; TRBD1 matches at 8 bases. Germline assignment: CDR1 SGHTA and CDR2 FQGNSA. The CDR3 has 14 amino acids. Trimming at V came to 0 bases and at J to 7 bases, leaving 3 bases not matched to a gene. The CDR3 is CASSLAGTGNTQYF. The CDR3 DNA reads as TGTGCCAGCAGCTTAGCTGGGACAGGAAATACGCAGTATTTT.

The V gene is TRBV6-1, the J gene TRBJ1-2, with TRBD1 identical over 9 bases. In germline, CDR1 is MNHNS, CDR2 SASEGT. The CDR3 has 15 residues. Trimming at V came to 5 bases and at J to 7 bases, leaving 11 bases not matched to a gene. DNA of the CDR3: TGTGCCAGCAGTCGTACAGGGGGCCCCGGCGGTGGCTACACCTTC. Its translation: CASSRTGGPGGGYTF.

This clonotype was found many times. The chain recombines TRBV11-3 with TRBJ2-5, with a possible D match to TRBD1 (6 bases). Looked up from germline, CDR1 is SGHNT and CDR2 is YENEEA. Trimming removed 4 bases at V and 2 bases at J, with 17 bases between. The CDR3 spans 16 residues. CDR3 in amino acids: CASSSTLRTAQETQYF. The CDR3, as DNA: TGTGCCAGCAGCTCGACCCTCCGGACAGCACAAGAGACCCAGTACTTC.

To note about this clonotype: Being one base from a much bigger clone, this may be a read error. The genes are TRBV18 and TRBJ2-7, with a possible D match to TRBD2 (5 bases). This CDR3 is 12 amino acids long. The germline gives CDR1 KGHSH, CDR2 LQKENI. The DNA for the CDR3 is TGTGCCAGCTCACCAAGGACTGGCGAGCAGTGCTTC. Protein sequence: CASSPRTGEQCF.

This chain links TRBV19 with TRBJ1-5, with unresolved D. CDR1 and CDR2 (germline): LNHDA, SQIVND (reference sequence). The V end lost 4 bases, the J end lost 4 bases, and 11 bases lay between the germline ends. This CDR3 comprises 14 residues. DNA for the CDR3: TGTGCCAGTAGTACCGACGGGAGGAATCAGCCCCAGCATTTT. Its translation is CASSTDGRNQPQHF.

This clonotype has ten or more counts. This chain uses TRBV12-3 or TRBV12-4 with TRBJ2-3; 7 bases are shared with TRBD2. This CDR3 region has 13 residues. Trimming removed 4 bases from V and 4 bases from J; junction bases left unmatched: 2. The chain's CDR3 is CASSSGGADTQYF. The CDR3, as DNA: TGTGCCAGCAGTTCGGGAGGCGCAGATACGCAGTATTTT.

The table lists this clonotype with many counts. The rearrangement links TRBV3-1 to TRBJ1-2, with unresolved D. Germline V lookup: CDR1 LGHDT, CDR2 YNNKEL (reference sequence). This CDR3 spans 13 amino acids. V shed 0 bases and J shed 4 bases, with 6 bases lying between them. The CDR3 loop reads CASSQEHLYGYTF. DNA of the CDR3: TGTGCCAGCAGCCAAGAACATCTCTATGGCTACACCTTC.

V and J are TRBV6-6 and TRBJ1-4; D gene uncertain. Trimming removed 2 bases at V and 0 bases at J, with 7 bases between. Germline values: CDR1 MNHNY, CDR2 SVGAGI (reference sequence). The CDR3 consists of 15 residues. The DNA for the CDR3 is TGTGCCAGCAGTTACGTGGGGTCAACTAATGAAAAACTGTTTTTT. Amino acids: CASSYVGSTNEKLFF.

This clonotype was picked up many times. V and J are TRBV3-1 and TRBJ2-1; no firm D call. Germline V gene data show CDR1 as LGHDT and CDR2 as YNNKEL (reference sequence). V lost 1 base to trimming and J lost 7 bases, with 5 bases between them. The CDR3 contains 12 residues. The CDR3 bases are TGTGCCAGCAGCCAAGTCTGGAATGAGCAGTTCTTC. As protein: CASSQVWNEQFF.

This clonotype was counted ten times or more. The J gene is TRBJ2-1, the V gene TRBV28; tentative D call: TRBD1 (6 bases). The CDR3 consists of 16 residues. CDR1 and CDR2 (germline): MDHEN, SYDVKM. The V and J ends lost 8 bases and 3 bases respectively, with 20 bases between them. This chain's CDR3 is CASRVLGQNYYNEQFF. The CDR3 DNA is TGTGCCAGCCGGGTATTAGGACAGAACTACTACAATGAGCAGTTCTTC.

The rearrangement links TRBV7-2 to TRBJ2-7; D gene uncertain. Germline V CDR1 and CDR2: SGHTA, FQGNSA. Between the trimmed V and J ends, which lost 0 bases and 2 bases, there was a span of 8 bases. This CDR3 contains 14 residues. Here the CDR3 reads CASSLAGFPYEQYF. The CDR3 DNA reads TGTGCCAGCAGCTTAGCGGGATTCCCCTACGAGCAGTACTTC.

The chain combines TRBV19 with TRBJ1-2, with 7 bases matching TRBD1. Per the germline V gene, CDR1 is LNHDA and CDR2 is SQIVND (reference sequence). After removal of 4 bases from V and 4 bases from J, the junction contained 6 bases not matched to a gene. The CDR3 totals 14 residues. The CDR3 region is CASSRDRVLYGYTF. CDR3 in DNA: TGTGCCAGTAGTAGAGACAGGGTTCTCTATGGCTACACCTTC.

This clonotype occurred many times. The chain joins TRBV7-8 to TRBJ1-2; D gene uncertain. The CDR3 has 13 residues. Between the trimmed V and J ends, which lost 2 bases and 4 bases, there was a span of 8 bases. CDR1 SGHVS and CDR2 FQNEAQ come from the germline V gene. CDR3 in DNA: TGTGCCAGCAGCTTAAACAGTCTCTATGGCTACACCTTC. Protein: CASSLNSLYGYTF.

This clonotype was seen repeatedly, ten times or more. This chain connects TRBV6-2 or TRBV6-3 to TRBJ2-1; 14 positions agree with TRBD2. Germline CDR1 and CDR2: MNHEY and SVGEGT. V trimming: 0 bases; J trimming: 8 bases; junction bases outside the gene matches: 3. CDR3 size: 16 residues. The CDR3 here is CASSYSGTSGSHEQFF. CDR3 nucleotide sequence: TGTGCCAGCAGTTACTCCGGGACTAGCGGGAGCCATGAGCAGTTCTTC.

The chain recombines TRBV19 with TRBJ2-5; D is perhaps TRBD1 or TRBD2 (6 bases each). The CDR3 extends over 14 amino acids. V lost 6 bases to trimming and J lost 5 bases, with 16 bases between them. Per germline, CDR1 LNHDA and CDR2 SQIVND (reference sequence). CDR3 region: CASSFQWGAETQYF. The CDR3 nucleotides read TGTGCCAGTAGCTTCCAGTGGGGGGCCGAGACCCAGTACTTC.

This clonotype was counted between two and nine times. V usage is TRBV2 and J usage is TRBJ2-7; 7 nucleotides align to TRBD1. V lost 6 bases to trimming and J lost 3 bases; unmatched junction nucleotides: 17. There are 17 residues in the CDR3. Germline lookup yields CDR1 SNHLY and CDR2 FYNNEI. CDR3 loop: CASRISLESTGDYEQYF. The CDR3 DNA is TGTGCCAGCAGAATCAGCTTGGAAAGTACAGGGGACTACGAGCAGTACTTC. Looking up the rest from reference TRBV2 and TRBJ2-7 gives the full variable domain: EPEVTQTPSHQVTQMGQEVILRCVPISNHLYFYWYRQILGQKVEFLVSFYNNEISEKSEIFDDQFSVERPDGSNFTLKIRSTKLEDSAMYFCASRISLESTGDYEQYFGPGTRLTVT.

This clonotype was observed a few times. This CDR3 reads CSALKLAGASTDTQYF. In DNA, the CDR3 is TGCAGTGCTTTAAAACTAGCGGGGGCCAGCACAGATACGCAGTATTTT. V gene TRBV20-1 combines with J gene TRBJ2-3, with 11 positions matching TRBD2. The germline gives CDR1 DFQATT, CDR2 SNEGSKA (reference sequence). The CDR3 sequence is 16 residues long. With 5 bases clipped from V and 0 bases from J, the junction kept 7 bases outside the gene matches.

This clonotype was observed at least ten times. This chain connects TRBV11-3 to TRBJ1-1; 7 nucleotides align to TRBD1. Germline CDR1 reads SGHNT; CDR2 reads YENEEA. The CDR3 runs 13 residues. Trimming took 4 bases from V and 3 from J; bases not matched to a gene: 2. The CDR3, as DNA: TGTGCCAGCAGCTCCGGGACAGACACTGAAGCTTTCTTT. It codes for CASSSGTDTEAFF.

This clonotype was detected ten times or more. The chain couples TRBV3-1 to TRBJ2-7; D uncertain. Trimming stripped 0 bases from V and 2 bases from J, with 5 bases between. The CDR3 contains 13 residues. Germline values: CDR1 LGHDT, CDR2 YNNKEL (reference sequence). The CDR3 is CASSQDLTYEQYF. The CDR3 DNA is TGTGCCAGCAGCCAAGACCTAACCTACGAGCAGTACTTC.

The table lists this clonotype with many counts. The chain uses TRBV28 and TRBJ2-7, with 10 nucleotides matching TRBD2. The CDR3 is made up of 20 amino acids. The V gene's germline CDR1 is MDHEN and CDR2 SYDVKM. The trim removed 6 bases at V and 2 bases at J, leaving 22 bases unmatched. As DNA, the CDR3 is TGTGCCAGCAGCTATCCCCTTAATCCTAGCGGGAGAGTAGGGCCCTACGAGCAGTACTTC. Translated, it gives CASSYPLNPSGRVGPYEQYF.

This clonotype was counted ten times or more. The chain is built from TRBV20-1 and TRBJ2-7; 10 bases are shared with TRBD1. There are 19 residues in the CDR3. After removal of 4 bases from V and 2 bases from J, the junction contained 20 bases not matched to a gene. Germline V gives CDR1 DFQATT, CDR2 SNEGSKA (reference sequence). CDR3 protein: CSAKTRGRQGARKPYEQYF. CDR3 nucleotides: TGCAGTGCTAAAACCCGGGGGAGACAGGGGGCGCGAAAACCCTACGAGCAGTACTTC.

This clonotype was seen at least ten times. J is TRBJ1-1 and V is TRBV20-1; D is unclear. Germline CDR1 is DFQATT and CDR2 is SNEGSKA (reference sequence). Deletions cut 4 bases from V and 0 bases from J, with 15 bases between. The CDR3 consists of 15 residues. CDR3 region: CSANGQDPMNTEAFF. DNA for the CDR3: TGCAGTGCTAACGGGCAGGACCCCATGAACACTGAAGCTTTCTTT.

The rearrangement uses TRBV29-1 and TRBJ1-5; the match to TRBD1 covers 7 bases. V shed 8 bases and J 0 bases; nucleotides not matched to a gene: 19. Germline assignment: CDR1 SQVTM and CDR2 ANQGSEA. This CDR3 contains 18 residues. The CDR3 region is CSPLRVQGKFFSNQPQHF. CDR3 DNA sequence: TGCAGCCCCCTCCGCGTACAGGGGAAATTTTTTAGCAATCAGCCCCAGCATTTT.

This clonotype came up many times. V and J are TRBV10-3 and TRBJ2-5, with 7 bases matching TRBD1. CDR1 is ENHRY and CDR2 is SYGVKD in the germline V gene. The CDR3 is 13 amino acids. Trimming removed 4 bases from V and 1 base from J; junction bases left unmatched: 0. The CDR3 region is CAISAGGQETQYF. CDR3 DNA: TGTGCCATCAGTGCAGGGGGCCAAGAGACCCAGTACTTC.

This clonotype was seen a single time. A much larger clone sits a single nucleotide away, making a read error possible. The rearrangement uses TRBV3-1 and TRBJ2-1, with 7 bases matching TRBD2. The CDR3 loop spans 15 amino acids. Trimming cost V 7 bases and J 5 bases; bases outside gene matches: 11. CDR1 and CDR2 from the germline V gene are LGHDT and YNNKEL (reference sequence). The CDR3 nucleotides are TGTGCCAGCACCTCCCGGCCTAGCGGCCACAATGAGCAGTTCTTC. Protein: CASTSRPSGHNEQFF.

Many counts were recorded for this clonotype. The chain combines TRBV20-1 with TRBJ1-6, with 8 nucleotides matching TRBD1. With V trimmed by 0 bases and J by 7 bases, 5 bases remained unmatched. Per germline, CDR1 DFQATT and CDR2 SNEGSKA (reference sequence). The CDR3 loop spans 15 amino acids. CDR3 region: CSARDNWTGNSPLHF. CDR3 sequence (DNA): TGCAGTGCTAGAGATAACTGGACAGGGAATTCACCCCTCCACTTT.

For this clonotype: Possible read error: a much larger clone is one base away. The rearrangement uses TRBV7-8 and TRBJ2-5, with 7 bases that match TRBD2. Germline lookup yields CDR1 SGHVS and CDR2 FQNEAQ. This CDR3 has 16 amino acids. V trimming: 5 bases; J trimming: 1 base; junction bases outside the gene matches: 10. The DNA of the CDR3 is TGTGCCAGCAGCCCCGGGAGCGGGGTCCGCCAAGAGACCCAGTACTTC. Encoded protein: CASSPGSGVRQETQYF. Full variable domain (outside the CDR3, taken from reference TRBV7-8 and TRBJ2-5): GAGVSQSPRYKVAKRGQDVALRCDPISGHVSLFWYQQALGQGPEFLTYFQNEAQLDKSGLPSDRFFAERPEGSVSTLKIQRTQQEDSAVYLCASSPGSGVRQETQYFGPGTRLLVL.